This entry lists 30 T cell receptor beta chains sequenced from one sample in a study of radiotherapy plus CTLA-4 blockade in lung cancer. Method: immunoSEQ multiplex PCR; TCRdb's copy keeps in-frame clones and lacks some. The data show about 60,000 clones, with 70% to 85% seen just once and 3.5% to 4.5% held by the top ten. Sequenced here: peripheral blood, sampled from a patient treated with radiotherapy plus ipilimumab. The source of these receptors is a human donor with non-small cell lung cancer who had a partial response to radiotherapy plus ipilimumab.

This clone was recorded only once. This chain connects TRBV7-3 to TRBJ1-4; D is perhaps TRBD1 (6 bases). V was cut by 2 bases and J by 4 bases, with 11 bases left in between. Per the germline V gene, CDR1 is SGHTA and CDR2 is FQGTGA. The CDR3 sequence is 15 residues long. The CDR3 DNA sequence: TGTGCCAGCAGCTTAGCTGGGGGCCATAATGAAAAACTGTTTTTT. Protein: CASSLAGGHNEKLFF.

The V gene is TRBV5-6, the J gene TRBJ1-1; D not certain. Germline assignment: CDR1 SGHDT and CDR2 YYEEEE. The CDR3 has 14 amino acids. The ends were cut back, 2 bases at V and 0 bases at J, with 8 bases in the middle. Here the CDR3 reads CASSLEEMNTEAFF. Here the CDR3 DNA reads TGTGCCAGCAGCTTAGAGGAGATGAACACTGAAGCTTTCTTT.

The chain couples TRBV5-6 to TRBJ2-7; 8 nucleotides align to TRBD2. V was pared by 2 bases and J by 1 base, with 5 bases of the junction left unmatched. Per the germline V gene, CDR1 is SGHDT and CDR2 is YYEEEE. The CDR3 contains 15 residues. The CDR3 here is CASSFGGAKSYEQYF. The CDR3 bases are TGTGCCAGCAGCTTCGGGGGGGCGAAATCCTACGAGCAGTACTTC.

The chain is built from TRBV5-1 and TRBJ2-3, with D tentatively TRBD2 (5 bases). Germline-derived CDR1 and CDR2 are SGHRS and YFSETQ. V was clipped by 7 bases and J by 6 bases, with 9 bases between them. The CDR3 runs to 11 residues. CDR3 region: CASGPGDTQYF. Written as DNA, the CDR3 is TGCGCCAGCGGCCCGGGGGATACGCAGTATTTT.

The chain recombines TRBV19 with TRBJ2-5, with D perhaps TRBD1 (6 bases). The CDR3 loop spans 15 amino acids. Trimming left V 3 bases short and J 3 bases short, with 14 bases between. CDR1 and CDR2 (germline): LNHDA, SQIVND (reference sequence). This chain's CDR3 is CASSIQGRVEETQYF. The CDR3 nucleotides read TGTGCCAGTAGTATTCAGGGGCGCGTAGAAGAGACCCAGTACTTC.

The chain employs TRBV6-5 and TRBJ1-2; possibly TRBD1 for D (5 bases). This CDR3 region has 16 residues. The germline V and J ends were trimmed by 0 bases and 1 base, with 12 bases remaining between them. Looked up from germline, CDR1 is MNHEY and CDR2 is SVGAGI. The CDR3 DNA sequence: TGTGCCAGCAGTTACTCGATAGGGACTAATAACTATGGCTACACCTTC. This gives the protein CASSYSIGTNNYGYTF.

The chain recombines TRBV7-6 with TRBJ2-5; 11 bases map to TRBD1. The CDR3 totals 16 residues. CDR1 is SGHVS, CDR2 FNYEAQ, per germline. The V and J ends lost 5 bases and 2 bases, in that order; junction bases with no gene match: 7. This CDR3 is CASSVGTGGRQETQYF. The CDR3 nucleotides read TGTGCCAGCAGCGTGGGGACAGGGGGGAGACAAGAGACCCAGTACTTC.

This sequence joins TRBV7-8 and TRBJ2-3; D perhaps matches TRBD2 (7 bases). Trimming took off 1 base at V and 2 bases at J, with 16 bases between the two ends. The CDR3 has 17 amino acids. The germline V gene has CDR1 SGHVS and CDR2 FQNEAQ. Here the CDR3 reads CASSLGRGGRTTDTQYF. As DNA, the CDR3 is TGTGCCAGCAGCTTAGGAAGGGGGGGGCGAACCACAGATACGCAGTATTTT.

The V gene is TRBV7-8, the J gene TRBJ2-7; tentatively, D is TRBD2 (6 bases). This CDR3 has 15 amino acids. The germline CDR1 and CDR2 sequences are SGHVS and FQNEAQ. The V gene lost 1 base and the J gene lost 0 bases, with 10 bases spanning the gap. The CDR3 sequence is CASSLDAGNSYEQYF. In DNA, the CDR3 is TGTGCCAGCAGCTTAGATGCGGGAAACTCCTACGAGCAGTACTTC.

The V and J genes are TRBV5-1 and TRBJ2-3, with no clear D. Trimming left V 0 bases short and J 0 bases short, with 5 bases between. This CDR3 contains 14 residues. Germline assignment: CDR1 SGHRS and CDR2 YFSETQ. This chain's CDR3 is CASSLDSSTDTQYF. CDR3 nucleotides: TGCGCCAGCAGCTTGGACAGTAGCACAGATACGCAGTATTTT.

This rearrangement joins TRBV11-2 to TRBJ2-6; 8 nucleotides line up with TRBD2. Losses at the gene ends were 2 bases for V and 4 bases for J; bases not matched to a gene: 10. This CDR3 is built from 18 residues. Germline V gives CDR1 SGHAT, CDR2 FQNNGV. CDR3 in amino acids: CASSLNLRGVTGANVLTF. The CDR3 coding sequence is TGTGCCAGCAGCTTAAACTTGCGGGGGGTTACGGGGGCCAACGTCCTGACTTTC.

The chain links TRBV19 to TRBJ2-2, with D tentatively TRBD2 (6 bases). The germline gives CDR1 LNHDA, CDR2 SQIVND (reference sequence). V gave up 4 bases and J gave up 0 bases, with 15 bases separating them. This CDR3 spans 17 amino acids. The CDR3 nucleotides read TGTGCCAGTAGTAAAGGGGTCTCGGGGGCGAACACCGGGGAGCTGTTTTTT. This gives the protein CASSKGVSGANTGELFF.

The chain joins TRBV7-6 to TRBJ1-2; TRBD1 agrees at 8 bases. The J segment lost 6 bases and the V segment lost 4 bases, leaving 13 bases of the junction unmatched. This CDR3 has 16 residues. Germline CDR1 reads SGHVS; CDR2 reads FNYEAQ. CDR3 in amino acids: CASSSMKGQGINGYTF. CDR3 sequence (DNA): TGTGCCAGCAGCTCCATGAAAGGACAGGGTATAAATGGCTACACCTTC.

V gene TRBV30 combines with J gene TRBJ1-5; no definite D call. This CDR3 is 15 amino acids long. V was clipped by 7 bases and J by 1 base, with 17 bases between them. The germline gives CDR1 GTSNPN, CDR2 SVGIG (reference sequence). CDR3: CASGLKGGSNQPQHF. In nucleotides, the CDR3 is TGTGCCTCCGGACTCAAAGGTGGGAGCAATCAGCCCCAGCATTTT. Full variable domain (missing parts from reference TRBV30 and TRBJ1-5): SQTIHQWPATLVQPVGSPLSLECTVEGTSNPNLYWYRQAAGRGLQLLFYSVGIGQISSEVPQNLSASRPQDRQFILSSKKLLLSDSGFYLCASGLKGGSNQPQHFGDGTRLSIL.

The chain links TRBV5-1 to TRBJ1-5, with a tentative D call TRBD1 (5 bases). The CDR3 loop spans 14 amino acids. Trimming cost V 0 bases and J 6 bases, with 10 bases left between them. Germline V lookup: CDR1 SGHRS, CDR2 YFSETQ. CDR3 in amino acids: CASSLGGVGQPQHF. For the CDR3, the DNA is TGCGCCAGCAGCTTGGGGGGGGTGGGTCAGCCCCAGCATTTT.

This chain connects TRBV19 to TRBJ2-7; D remains unclear. V gave up 1 base and J gave up 4 bases, with 5 bases separating them. Looked up from germline, CDR1 is LNHDA and CDR2 is SQIVND (reference sequence). The CDR3 loop spans 12 amino acids. The CDR3 DNA is TGTGCCAGTAGTATAGGTCCGTACGAGCAGTACTTC. Protein product: CASSIGPYEQYF.

The genes are TRBV15 and TRBJ1-1, with 8 bases matching TRBD1. This CDR3 contains 13 residues. Germline loops: CDR1 LNHNV, CDR2 YYDKDF (reference sequence). With 2 bases clipped from V and 10 bases from J, the junction kept 6 bases outside the gene matches. CDR3 protein: CATSRKSGQVAFF. In nucleotides, the CDR3 is TGTGCCACCAGCAGAAAATCGGGACAGGTAGCTTTCTTT.

The chain recombines TRBV11-2 with TRBJ2-2; a weak D match, TRBD2 (6 bases). The germline V and J ends were trimmed by 5 bases and 3 bases, with 13 bases remaining between them. The CDR3 has 15 residues. Germline V CDR1 and CDR2: SGHAT, FQNNGV. The CDR3 reads CASSPSGVYTGELFF. Here the CDR3 DNA reads TGTGCCAGCAGCCCCTCGGGGGTATACACCGGGGAGCTGTTTTTT. The full variable domain, its missing parts supplied by reference TRBV11-2 and TRBJ2-2, is EAGVAQSPRYKIIEKRQSVAFWCNPISGHATLYWYQQILGQGPKLLIQFQNNGVVDDSQLPKDRFSAERLKGVDSTLKIQPAKLEDSAVYLCASSPSGVYTGELFFGEGSRLTVL.

This clone appeared a single time. The CDR3: CASSVEGWDSYGYTF. As DNA, the CDR3 is TGTGCCAGCAGCGTAGAGGGATGGGACAGCTATGGCTACACCTTC. This chain connects TRBV9 to TRBJ1-2; 7 nucleotides line up with TRBD1. Trimming cost V 0 bases and J 4 bases; bases outside gene matches: 6. Germline V gene data show CDR1 as SGDLS and CDR2 as YYNGEE. The CDR3 extends over 15 amino acids.

The chain has TRBV25-1 and TRBJ1-4; unclear D gene. The CDR3 spans 15 residues. The germline V gene has CDR1 MGHDK and CDR2 SYGVNS. V dropped 6 bases and J dropped 0 bases, with 11 bases sitting between them. The CDR3 reads CASSSPRSTNEKLFF. The CDR3 nucleotides are TGTGCCAGCAGCTCCCCTCGGTCAACTAATGAAAAACTGTTTTTT. The whole variable domain, remainder taken from reference TRBV25-1 and TRBJ1-4, is EADIYQTPRYLVIGTGKKITLECSQTMGHDKMYWYQQDPGMELHLIHYSYGVNSTEKGDLSSESTVSRIRTEHFPLTLESARPSHTSQYLCASSSPRSTNEKLFFGSGTQLSVL.

V is TRBV9 and J is TRBJ2-5; D may be TRBD1 (5 bases). The CDR3 has 15 residues. The ends were cut back, 0 bases at V and 5 bases at J, with 14 bases in the middle. The V gene's germline CDR1 is SGDLS and CDR2 YYNGEE. CDR3 nucleotide sequence: TGTGCCAGCAGCGTAGAGGCAGGGTATAGGGAGACCCAGTACTTC. This encodes CASSVEAGYRETQYF.

The chain joins TRBV4-1 to TRBJ2-7; 8 bases match TRBD1. With 3 bases clipped from V and 3 bases from J, the junction kept 4 bases outside the gene matches. CDR1 is MGHRA, CDR2 YSYEKL, per germline. This CDR3 is 14 amino acids long. The CDR3: CASSHSGQVYEQYF. In DNA form, the CDR3 reads TGCGCCAGCAGCCATTCGGGACAGGTCTACGAGCAGTACTTC.

The rearrangement uses TRBV18 and TRBJ1-3; tentative D call: TRBD1 (6 bases). The CDR3 consists of 16 residues. Germline CDR1 and CDR2: KGHSH and LQKENI. V shed 3 bases and J shed 1 base, with 13 bases lying between them. CDR3 region: CASSPDRFKSGNTIYF. DNA for the CDR3: TGTGCCAGCTCACCGGACAGATTTAAATCTGGAAACACCATATATTTT.

The J gene is TRBJ2-1, the V gene TRBV28; tentatively, D is TRBD2 (6 bases). The CDR3 loop spans 14 amino acids. Germline CDR1 reads MDHEN; CDR2 reads SYDVKM. V lost 5 bases and J lost 3, with 11 bases in between. The CDR3 DNA reads TGTGCCAGCAGTGGGGGGAGACACTACAATGAGCAGTTCTTC. Translating gives CASSGGRHYNEQFF.

CDR3 sequence: CASSLDRGRTDTQYF. DNA of the CDR3: TGTGCCAGCAGCTTGGACAGGGGGCGGACAGATACGCAGTATTTT. The V and J genes are TRBV2 and TRBJ2-3, with 11 bases identical to TRBD1. The CDR3 runs to 15 residues. The J segment lost 3 bases and the V segment lost 6 bases, leaving 5 bases of the junction unmatched. Germline V lookup: CDR1 SNHLY, CDR2 FYNNEI.

The V call is TRBV5-6, the J call TRBJ2-2, with D tentatively TRBD1 (5 bases). Deletions cut 2 bases from V and 6 bases from J, with 14 bases between. This CDR3 has 15 residues. CDR1 and CDR2 (germline): SGHDT, YYEEEE. The CDR3 loop is CASSFRGSQAGELFF. CDR3 nucleotides: TGTGCCAGCAGCTTTAGGGGAAGTCAAGCCGGGGAGCTGTTTTTT.

This clone was recorded once. The chain carries TRBV5-1 and TRBJ2-3; maybe TRBD1 (5 bases). CDR1 and CDR2 from the germline V gene are SGHRS and YFSETQ. Trimming pared 7 bases from V and 0 bases from J, leaving 15 bases between. This CDR3 spans 15 amino acids. The DNA for the CDR3 is TGCGCCAGCGGGTTGGGTGGGGCTAGCACAGATACGCAGTATTTT. It translates to CASGLGGASTDTQYF.

V gene TRBV11-2 combines with J gene TRBJ2-2, with D perhaps TRBD1 (6 bases). The CDR3 sequence is 15 residues long. CDR1 and CDR2 (germline): SGHAT, FQNNGV. The ends were cut back, 1 base at V and 6 bases at J, with 12 bases in the middle. CDR3 in amino acids: CASSLAPGVAGELFF. The CDR3 region has the DNA TGTGCCAGCAGCTTAGCCCCAGGGGTCGCCGGGGAGCTGTTTTTT. Full variable domain (missing parts from reference TRBV11-2 and TRBJ2-2): EAGVAQSPRYKIIEKRQSVAFWCNPISGHATLYWYQQILGQGPKLLIQFQNNGVVDDSQLPKDRFSAERLKGVDSTLKIQPAKLEDSAVYLCASSLAPGVAGELFFGEGSRLTVL.

This chain connects TRBV28 to TRBJ1-4; 9 positions match TRBD1. Trimming removed 5 bases from V and 5 bases from J; junction bases left unmatched: 6. From germline, CDR1 is MDHEN and CDR2 SYDVKM. The CDR3 has 15 amino acids. CDR3 loop: CASSHGGTGNEKLFF. DNA for the CDR3: TGTGCCAGCAGTCATGGCGGGACAGGGAATGAAAAACTGTTTTTT.

The rearrangement joins TRBV13 to TRBJ1-2, with no clear D. This CDR3 is built from 15 residues. Germline values: CDR1 PRHDT, CDR2 FYEKMQ (reference sequence). V was trimmed by 2 bases and J by 0 bases, leaving 10 bases between them. This CDR3 is CASSLSGRPNYGYTF. The CDR3 DNA is TGTGCCAGCAGCTTAAGCGGCAGGCCTAACTATGGCTACACCTTC.